Detailed here is one T cell receptor (beta chain). Its antigen is as yet unknown. These data belong to a study of yellow fever vaccine responses in identical twins. Study-level findings and limits: On the reported evidence, twins' vaccine T cell responses seemed partly convergent and partly personalized.

The germline gives CDR1 SGHAT, CDR2 FQDESV (reference sequence). Trimming took 5 bases from V and 7 from J; bases not matched to a gene: 9. This CDR3 spans 14 amino acids. TCRdb re-analysed the RT-PCR reads in MiXCR, keeping a single row per CDR3 protein. There are approximately 32,000 distinct CDR3 sequences in the sample; 50% to 65% occur only once, and about 4.6% lies in the top ten. This sequence originates from a woman aged 18-35 years who received the yellow fever vaccine. This rearrangement joins TRBV11-1 to TRBJ2-3; the match to TRBD1 covers 7 bases. Sequences were derived from T cells from blood (PBMCs), unsorted or a sorted subset (not recorded which), sampled before or after yellow fever vaccination (not recorded which). The CDR3 reads CASSEDRVSYTQYF. The DNA of the CDR3 is TGTGCCAGCAGCGAAGACAGGGTATCATATACGCAGTATTTT.